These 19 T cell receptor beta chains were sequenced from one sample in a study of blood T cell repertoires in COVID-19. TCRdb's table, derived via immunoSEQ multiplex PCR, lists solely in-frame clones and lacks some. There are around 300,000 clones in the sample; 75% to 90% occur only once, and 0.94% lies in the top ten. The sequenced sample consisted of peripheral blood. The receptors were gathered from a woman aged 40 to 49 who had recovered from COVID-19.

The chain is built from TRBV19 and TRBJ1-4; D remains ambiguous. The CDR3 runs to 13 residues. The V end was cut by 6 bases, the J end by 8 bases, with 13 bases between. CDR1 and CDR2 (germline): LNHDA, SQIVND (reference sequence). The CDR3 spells CASSTGLLEKLFF. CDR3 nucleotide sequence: TGTGCCAGTAGCACCGGACTCCTCGAAAAACTGTTTTTT. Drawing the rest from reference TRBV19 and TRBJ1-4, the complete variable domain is DGGITQSPKYLFRKEGQNVTLSCEQNLNHDAMYWYRQDPGQGLRLIYYSQIVNDFQKGDIAEGYSVSREKKESFPLTVTSAQKNPTAFYLCASSTGLLEKLFFGSGTQLSVL.

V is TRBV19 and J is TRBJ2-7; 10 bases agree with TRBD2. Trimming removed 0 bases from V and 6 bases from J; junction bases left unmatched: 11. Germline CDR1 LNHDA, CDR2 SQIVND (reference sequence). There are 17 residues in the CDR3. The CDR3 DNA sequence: TGTGCCAGTAGTATAGATCTCTGGCTAGCGGGAGTCGGCGAGCAGTACTTC. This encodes CASSIDLWLAGVGEQYF. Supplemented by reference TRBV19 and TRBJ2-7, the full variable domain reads DGGITQSPKYLFRKEGQNVTLSCEQNLNHDAMYWYRQDPGQGLRLIYYSQIVNDFQKGDIAEGYSVSREKKESFPLTVTSAQKNPTAFYLCASSIDLWLAGVGEQYFGPGTRLTVT.

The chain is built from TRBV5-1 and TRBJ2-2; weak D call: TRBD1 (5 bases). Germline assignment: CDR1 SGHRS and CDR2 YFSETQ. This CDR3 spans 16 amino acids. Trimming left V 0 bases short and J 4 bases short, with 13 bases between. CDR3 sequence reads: CASSLAAGWGTGELFF. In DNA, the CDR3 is TGCGCCAGCAGCTTGGCCGCAGGGTGGGGCACCGGGGAGCTGTTTTTT.

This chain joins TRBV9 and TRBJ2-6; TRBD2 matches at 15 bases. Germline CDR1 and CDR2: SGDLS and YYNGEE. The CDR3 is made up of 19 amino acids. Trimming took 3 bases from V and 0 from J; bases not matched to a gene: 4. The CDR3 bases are TGTGCCAGCAGCGCCGGGACTAGCGGGAGGTCCTCTGGGGCCAACGTCCTGACTTTC. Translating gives CASSAGTSGRSSGANVLTF.

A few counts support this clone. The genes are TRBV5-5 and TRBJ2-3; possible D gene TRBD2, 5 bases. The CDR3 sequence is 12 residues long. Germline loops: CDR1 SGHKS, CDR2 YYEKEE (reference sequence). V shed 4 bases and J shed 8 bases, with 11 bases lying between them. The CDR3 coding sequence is TGTGCCAGCAGCACCACGGCGGGTACGCAGTATTTT. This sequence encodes CASSTTAGTQYF.

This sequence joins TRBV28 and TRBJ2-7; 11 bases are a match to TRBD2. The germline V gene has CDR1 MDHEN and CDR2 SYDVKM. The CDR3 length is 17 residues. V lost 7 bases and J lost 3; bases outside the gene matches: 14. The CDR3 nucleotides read TGTGCCAGCACCCCGCCGGGACTAGCGGAGACCCACTACGAGCAGTACTTC. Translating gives CASTPPGLAETHYEQYF.

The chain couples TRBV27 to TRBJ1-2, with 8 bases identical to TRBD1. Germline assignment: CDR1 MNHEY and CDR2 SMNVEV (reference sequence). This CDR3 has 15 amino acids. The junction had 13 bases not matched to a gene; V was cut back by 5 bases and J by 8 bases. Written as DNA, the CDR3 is TGTGCCAGCAGTCCTCTCGGACAGGGAGTAGGCGGCTACACCTTC. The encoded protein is CASSPLGQGVGGYTF.

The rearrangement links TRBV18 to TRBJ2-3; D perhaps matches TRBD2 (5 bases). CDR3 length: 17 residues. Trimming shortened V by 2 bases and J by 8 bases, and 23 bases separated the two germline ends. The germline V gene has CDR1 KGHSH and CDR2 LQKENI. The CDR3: CASSPMSVDLAVGTQYF. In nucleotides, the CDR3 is TGTGCCAGCTCACCAATGAGCGTGGATCTAGCCGTGGGTACGCAGTATTTT. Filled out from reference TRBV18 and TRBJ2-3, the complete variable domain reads NAGVMQNPRHLVRRRGQEARLRCSPMKGHSHVYWYRQLPEEGLKFMVYLQKENIIDESGMPKERFSAEFPKEGPSILRIQQVVRGDSAAYFCASSPMSVDLAVGTQYFGPGTRLTVL.

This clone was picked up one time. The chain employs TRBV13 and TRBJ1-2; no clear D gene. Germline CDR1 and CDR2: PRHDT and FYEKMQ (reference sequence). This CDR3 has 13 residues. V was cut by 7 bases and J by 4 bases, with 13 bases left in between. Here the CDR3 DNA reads TGTGCCAGCACTCCACGGGAGTCCTATGGCTACACCTTC. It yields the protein CASTPRESYGYTF.

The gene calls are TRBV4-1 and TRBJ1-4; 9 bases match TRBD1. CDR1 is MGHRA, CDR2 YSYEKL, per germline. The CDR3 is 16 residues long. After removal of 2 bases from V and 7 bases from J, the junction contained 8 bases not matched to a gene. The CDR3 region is CASSQPGQGRGEKLFF. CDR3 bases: TGCGCCAGCAGCCAACCGGGACAGGGACGCGGTGAAAAACTGTTTTTT.

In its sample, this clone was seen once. CDR3 bases: TGTGCCAGCTCACCACAGTGGACAGAGAACACTGAAGCTTTCTTT. This gives the protein CASSPQWTENTEAFF. V is TRBV18 and J is TRBJ1-1; the D gene is possibly TRBD1 (6 bases). This CDR3 has 15 residues. Germline V CDR1 and CDR2: KGHSH, LQKENI. The ends were cut back, 1 base at V and 1 base at J, with 10 bases in the middle.

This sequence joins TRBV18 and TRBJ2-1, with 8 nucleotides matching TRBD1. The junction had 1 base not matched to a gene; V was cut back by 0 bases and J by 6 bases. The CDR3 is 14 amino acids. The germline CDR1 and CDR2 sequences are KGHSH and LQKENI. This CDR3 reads CASSPPGQANEQFF. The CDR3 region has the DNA TGTGCCAGCTCACCACCGGGACAGGCCAATGAGCAGTTCTTC.

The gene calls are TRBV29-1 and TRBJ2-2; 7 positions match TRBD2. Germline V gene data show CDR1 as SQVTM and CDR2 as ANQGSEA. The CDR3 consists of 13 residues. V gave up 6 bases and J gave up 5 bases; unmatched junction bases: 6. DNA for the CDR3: TGCAGCGTGGAGAGAGCGGGAACCGGGGAGCTGTTTTTT. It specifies CSVERAGTGELFF.

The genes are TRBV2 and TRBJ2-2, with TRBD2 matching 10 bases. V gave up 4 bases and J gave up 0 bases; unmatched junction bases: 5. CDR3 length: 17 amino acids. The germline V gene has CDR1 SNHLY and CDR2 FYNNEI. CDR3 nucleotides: TGTGCCAGCAGTGGACTAGCGGGTATAACGAACACCGGGGAGCTGTTTTTT. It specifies CASSGLAGITNTGELFF.

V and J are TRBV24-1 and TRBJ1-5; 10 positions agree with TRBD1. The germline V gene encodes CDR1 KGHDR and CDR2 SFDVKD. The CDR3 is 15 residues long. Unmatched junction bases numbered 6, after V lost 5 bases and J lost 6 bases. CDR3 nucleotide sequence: TGTGCCACCAGTGCCACCGGGACAGGGGTTCAGCCCCAGCATTTT. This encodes CATSATGTGVQPQHF.

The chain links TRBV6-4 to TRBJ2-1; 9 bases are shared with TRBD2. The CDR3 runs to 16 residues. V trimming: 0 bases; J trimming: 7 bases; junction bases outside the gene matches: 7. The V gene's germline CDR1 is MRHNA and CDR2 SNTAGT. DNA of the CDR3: TGTGCCAGCAGTGACTCGGGTAGCGGGGGCTTGAATGAGCAGTTCTTC. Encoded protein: CASSDSGSGGLNEQFF.

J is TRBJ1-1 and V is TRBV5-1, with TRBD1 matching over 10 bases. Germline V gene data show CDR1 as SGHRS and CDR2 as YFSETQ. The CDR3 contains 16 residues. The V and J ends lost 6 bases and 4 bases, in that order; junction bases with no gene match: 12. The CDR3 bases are TGCGCCAGCACTCCGGGACAGGGGATGTTAGGCACTGAAGCTTTCTTT. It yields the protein CASTPGQGMLGTEAFF.

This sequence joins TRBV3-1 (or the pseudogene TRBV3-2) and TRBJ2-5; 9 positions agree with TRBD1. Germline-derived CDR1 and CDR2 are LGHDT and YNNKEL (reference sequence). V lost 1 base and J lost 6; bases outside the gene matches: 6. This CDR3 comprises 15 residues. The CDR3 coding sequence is TGTGCCAGCAGCCAAGTTGAGGGACAGGGTCAGACCCAGTACTTC. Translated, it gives CASSQVEGQGQTQYF.

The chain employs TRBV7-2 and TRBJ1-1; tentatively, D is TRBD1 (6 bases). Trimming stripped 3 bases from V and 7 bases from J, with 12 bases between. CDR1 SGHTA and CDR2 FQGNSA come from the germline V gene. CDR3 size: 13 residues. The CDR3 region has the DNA TGTGCCAGCAGCTTCACAGGGCTAGGTGAAGCTTTCTTT. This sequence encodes CASSFTGLGEAFF.